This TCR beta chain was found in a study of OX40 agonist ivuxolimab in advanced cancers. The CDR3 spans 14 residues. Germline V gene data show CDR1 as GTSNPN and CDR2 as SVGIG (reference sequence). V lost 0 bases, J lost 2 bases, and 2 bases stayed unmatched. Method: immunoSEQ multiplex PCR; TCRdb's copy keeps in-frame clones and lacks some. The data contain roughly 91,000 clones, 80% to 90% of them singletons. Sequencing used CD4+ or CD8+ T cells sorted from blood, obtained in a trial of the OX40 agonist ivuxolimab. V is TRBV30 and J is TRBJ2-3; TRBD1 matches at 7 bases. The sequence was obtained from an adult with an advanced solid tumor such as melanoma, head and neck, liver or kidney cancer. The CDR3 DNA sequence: TGTGCCTGGAGTGTAGGGGGCTCCACAGATACGCAGTATTTT. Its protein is CAWSVGGSTDTQYF.